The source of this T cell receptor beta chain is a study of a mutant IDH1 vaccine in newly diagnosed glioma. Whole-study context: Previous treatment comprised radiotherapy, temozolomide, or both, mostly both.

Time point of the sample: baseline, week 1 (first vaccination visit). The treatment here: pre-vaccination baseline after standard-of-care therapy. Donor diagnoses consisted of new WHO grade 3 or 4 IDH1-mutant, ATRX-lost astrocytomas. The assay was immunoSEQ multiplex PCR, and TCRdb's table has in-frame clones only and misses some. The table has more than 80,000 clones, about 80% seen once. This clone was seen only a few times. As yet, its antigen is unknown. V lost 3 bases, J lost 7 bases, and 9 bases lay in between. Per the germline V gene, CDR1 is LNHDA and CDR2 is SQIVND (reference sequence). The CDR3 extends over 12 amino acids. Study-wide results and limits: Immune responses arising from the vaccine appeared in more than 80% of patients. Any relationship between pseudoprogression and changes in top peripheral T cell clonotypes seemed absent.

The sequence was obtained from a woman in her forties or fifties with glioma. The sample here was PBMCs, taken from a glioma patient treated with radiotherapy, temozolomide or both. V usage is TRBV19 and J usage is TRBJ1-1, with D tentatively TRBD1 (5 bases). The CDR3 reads CASSIGAGEAFF. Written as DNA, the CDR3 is TGTGCCAGTAGTATCGGGGCGGGTGAAGCTTTCTTT.